The rows below give T cell receptor beta chains drawn from one sample of a study of memory CD4+ T cells and cytomegalovirus serostatus. The repertoire was sequenced with immunoSEQ multiplex PCR; TCRdb's copy has only in-frame clones and lacks some. The table lists 50,000 to 60,000 clones, 80% to 90% of them singletons. Sequenced sample: memory CD4+ T cells from blood. These TCRs come from an adult in good health and CMV-seropositive. Both conserved end residues are part of each CDR3. Each record gives: J gene, V gene, CDR3 protein.

TRBJ1-2	TRBV19	CASSPRTGSYGYTF
TRBJ2-1	TRBV6-1	CASSEATVSYNEQFF
TRBJ2-5	TRBV30	CAWSKGGQGSETQYF
TRBJ1-2	TRBV9	CASSVGLGNYGYTF
TRBJ2-1	TRBV4-1	CASSQDSETSGSNEQFF
TRBJ2-2	TRBV19	CASSPGTGHTGELFF
TRBJ1-3	TRBV7-8	CASSLAASGNTIYF
TRBJ1-4	TRBV7-9	CASSQTGANEKLFF
TRBJ2-7	TRBV5-1	CASSPGLGQGTYEQYF
TRBJ2-7	TRBV5-4	CASSPTQRGFYEQYF
TRBJ2-7	TRBV25-1	CASSSGTMYEQYF
TRBJ2-1	TRBV6-4	CASSRNGGQDEQFF
TRBJ2-5	TRBV5-1	CASRVGAARETQYF
TRBJ2-7	TRBV5-1	CASSLAPSYEQYF
TRBJ1-2	TRBV6-1	CASSEASGRDYGYTF
TRBJ2-5	TRBV2	CASSDIGALYF
TRBJ2-7	TRBV28	CASSLIYGTGAYEQYF
TRBJ1-2	TRBV7-2	CASSLGSGGLYGYTF
TRBJ2-7	TRBV5-1	CASSLVLDRSHEQYF
TRBJ1-4	TRBV6-1	CASSEVAGGNEKLFF
TRBJ2-7	TRBV19	CVSPWVLCPYEQYF
TRBJ2-1	TRBV9	CASSVSGSSYNEQFF
TRBJ1-2	TRBV27	CASRGRTGGSGYTF
TRBJ2-2	TRBV6-6	CASSHSRPTNTGELFF
TRBJ1-1	TRBV5-1	CASSLGQTKNTEAFF
TRBJ1-5	TRBV19	CASSIKDRGNQPQHF